This T cell receptor (beta chain) was recovered during a study of spatial heterogeneity in lung cancer. Study-level results: Counts of expanded intratumoral alpha and beta TCRs tracked tumor mutation counts.

Time point given: sample taken at primary tumor resection. The donors, fewer than 90 patients with untreated early-stage non-small cell lung cancer, provided the samples. The CDR3 has 14 amino acids. The germline gives CDR1 SQVTM, CDR2 ANQGSEA. The V end was cut by 7 bases, the J end by 0 bases, with 13 bases between. A distinct unique molecular identifier was carried by each TCR cDNA molecule. TCRdb recomputed calls from the 5' RACE reads with MiXCR, one row per CDR3 protein. The sample holds roughly 18,000 distinct CDR3 sequences, around a tenth seen once. On this clonotype: Antigen: not known. With the library built for alpha chains, this beta chain is off target and its frequency is not meaningful.

The source material was lung tumor tissue, sampled at surgery. The chain links TRBV29-1 to TRBJ1-5, with D unresolved. The clonotype originates from a female donor with early-stage non-small cell lung cancer. The CDR3 nucleotides read TGCAGCGGGAGGGCGCCAGATAGCAATCAGCCCCAGCATTTT. Its protein product is CSGRAPDSNQPQHF. The variable domain in full, completed from reference TRBV29-1 and TRBJ1-5, reads SAVISQKPSRDICQRGTSLTIQCQVDSQVTMMFWYRQQPGQSLTLIATANQGSEATYESGFVIDKFPISRPNLTFSTLTVSNMSPEDSSIYLCSGRAPDSNQPQHFGDGTRLSIL.